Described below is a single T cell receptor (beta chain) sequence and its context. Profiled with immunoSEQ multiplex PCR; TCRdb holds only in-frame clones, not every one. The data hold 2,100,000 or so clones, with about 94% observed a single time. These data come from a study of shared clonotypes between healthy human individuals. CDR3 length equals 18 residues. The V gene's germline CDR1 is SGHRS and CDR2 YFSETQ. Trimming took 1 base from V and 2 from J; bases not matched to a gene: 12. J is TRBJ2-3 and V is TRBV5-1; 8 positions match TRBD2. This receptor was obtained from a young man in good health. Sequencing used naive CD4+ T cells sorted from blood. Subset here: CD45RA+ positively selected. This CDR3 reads CASSLRGVAGTSTDTQYF. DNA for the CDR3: TGCGCCAGCAGCTTGAGGGGAGTAGCGGGGACCTCCACAGATACGCAGTATTTT.